This TCR beta chain is from a study of multiple sclerosis patients with progressive multifocal leukoencephalopathy. Study-level results: It is unclear whether the findings reflect JC virus infection or general immunocompromise. Most PML patients had lower entropy, suggesting less diverse TRB repertoires.

Indicated time point: about six months of natalizumab therapy. Every listed patient previously received interferon beta; all PML patients were women. TCRdb's table, derived via immunoSEQ multiplex PCR, lists solely in-frame clones and lacks some. The profile shows 25,000 to 30,000 clones, 85% to 90% of them singletons. Concerning this clone: Antigen specificity is unknown.

The CDR3 spans 16 residues. Looked up from germline, CDR1 is SGHRS and CDR2 is YFSETQ. The V end lost 0 bases, the J end lost 8 bases, and 20 bases lay between the germline ends. Specimen: PBMCs, collected from a patient treated with natalizumab. The TCR was taken from a human donor with multiple sclerosis. This chain uses TRBV5-1 with TRBJ1-2; weak D call: TRBD1 (6 bases). The CDR3 DNA follows: TGCGCCAGCAGCTTGGCGGGGGGCGCAGGATCGGGCGGCTACACCTTC. Amino acid sequence: CASSLAGGAGSGGYTF.